This T cell receptor (beta chain) was sequenced in a study of cytomegalovirus exposure and HLA in healthy donors. Regarding the study as a whole: The dataset shows that most TCR sequences were rare, while some public TCRs occurred in many donors.

A note on this clone: The antigen is not known.

CDR3 size: 15 residues. With V trimmed by 1 base and J by 1 base, 3 bases remained unmatched. Germline V gives CDR1 LNHDA, CDR2 SQIVND (reference sequence). Vbeta (60) and Jbeta (13) primers were used in the PCR. Generated by immunoSEQ multiplex PCR, the TCRdb table keeps only in-frame clones and is missing some. The table includes 75,000 to 90,000 clones, around a tenth detected once. The rearrangement uses TRBV19 and TRBJ2-7; TRBD2 matches at 8 bases. The clonotype originates from a man aged 55 to 70 in good health and CMV-seropositive. The specimen was PBMCs. This chain's CDR3 is CASSIGSGSSYEQYF. CDR3 sequence (DNA): TGTGCCAGTAGTATAGGGAGCGGGAGTTCCTACGAGCAGTACTTC.